This T cell receptor beta chain comes out of a study of blood T cell repertoires in COVID-19. As processed by the authors: Using reference gene primer amplification, nucleated cell counts were estimated. TCRdb's copy holds only in-frame clones and misses some; the assay was immunoSEQ multiplex PCR. The V and J calls and clone size come from that table; D and trimming were worked out from the DNA. Counted here are 210,000 or so clones, approximately 86% occurring once; the ten biggest clones make up around 1.3%. The CDR3 has 17 amino acids. Deletions cut 0 bases from V and 7 bases from J, with 22 bases between. CDR1 SGDLS and CDR2 YYNGEE come from the germline V gene.

The origin of this receptor is a woman under 40 with COVID-19, enrolled during active disease. The chain combines TRBV9 with TRBJ1-2; tentatively, D is TRBD1 (5 bases). Sequences were obtained from peripheral blood. CDR3 in DNA: TGTGCCAGCAGCGTAGCTACGCAGGGTTCCCTAACAGGTGGCTACACCTTC. Amino acid sequence: CASSVATQGSLTGGYTF.